The 10 T cell receptor beta chains given below trace back to one sample, sequenced in a study of OX40 agonist ivuxolimab in advanced cancers. Repertoires were generated with immunoSEQ multiplex PCR, while TCRdb's copy carries only in-frame clones and drops some. The sample holds about 64,000 clones, around 85% seen once. The sample here was CD4+ or CD8+ T cells sorted from blood, taken in a trial of the OX40 agonist ivuxolimab. These TCRs come from an adult with an advanced solid tumor such as melanoma, head and neck, liver or kidney cancer.

The chain couples TRBV19 to TRBJ2-5; 9 bases match TRBD1. The ends lost 3 bases at V and 4 bases at J; junction bases unmatched: 3. The germline CDR1 and CDR2 sequences are LNHDA and SQIVND (reference sequence). This CDR3 region has 14 residues. Here the CDR3 reads CASSITGGRETQYF. For the CDR3, the DNA is TGTGCCAGTAGTATCACAGGGGGCAGAGAGACCCAGTACTTC.

The chain couples TRBV18 to TRBJ2-2, with D perhaps TRBD1 (5 bases). Germline CDR1 and CDR2: KGHSH and LQKENI. V lost 3 bases, J lost 4 bases, and 12 bases lay in between. There are 15 residues in the CDR3. The CDR3 here is CASSPRWGSTGELFF. The DNA for the CDR3 is TGTGCCAGCTCACCGCGTTGGGGCAGCACCGGGGAGCTGTTTTTT.

This chain joins TRBV10-3 and TRBJ2-3; the match to TRBD2 covers 9 bases. The CDR3 covers 13 residues. J was trimmed by 2 bases and V by 9 bases; bases with no gene match: 3. Germline loops: CDR1 ENHRY, CDR2 SYGVKD. CDR3 loop: CAITSGPTDTQYF. Here the CDR3 DNA reads TGTGCCATTACTAGCGGGCCCACAGATACGCAGTATTTT.

The chain has TRBV6-5 and TRBJ1-4; TRBD1 matches at 7 bases. This CDR3 contains 15 residues. Germline loops: CDR1 MNHEY, CDR2 SVGAGI. J gave up 5 bases and V 7 bases, and 10 bases lay outside the gene matches. CDR3 amino acids: CASTLRTGANEKLFF. The CDR3 DNA is TGTGCCAGCACCCTAAGAACAGGGGCGAATGAAAAACTGTTTTTT.

This clone came up a few times. The genes are TRBV5-1 and TRBJ2-1; TRBD2 matches 14 bases. In germline, CDR1 is SGHRS, CDR2 YFSETQ. The V segment lost 0 bases and the J segment 7 bases; nucleotides outside the gene matches: 9. The CDR3 is 18 residues long. Written as DNA, the CDR3 is TGCGCCAGCAGCTTGGGGGGGACTAGCGGGAGTCCTTTGAATGAGCAGTTCTTC. It is translated as CASSLGGTSGSPLNEQFF.

V gene TRBV19 combines with J gene TRBJ2-6; D might be TRBD1 or TRBD2, each matching 5 bases. Between the trimmed V and J ends, which lost 5 bases and 2 bases, there was a span of 16 bases. CDR1 is LNHDA, CDR2 SQIVND, per germline (reference sequence). CDR3 size: 17 residues. The CDR3 reads CASSVDRGYTGANVLTF. The CDR3 bases are TGTGCCAGTAGTGTCGACCGGGGCTACACTGGGGCCAACGTCCTGACTTTC. Full variable domain (outside the CDR3, taken from reference TRBV19 and TRBJ2-6): DGGITQSPKYLFRKEGQNVTLSCEQNLNHDAMYWYRQDPGQGLRLIYYSQIVNDFQKGDIAEGYSVSREKKESFPLTVTSAQKNPTAFYLCASSVDRGYTGANVLTFGAGSRLTVL.

The V call is TRBV5-1, the J call TRBJ2-6; possibly TRBD1 for D (5 bases). Trimming pared 7 bases from V and 0 bases from J, leaving 11 bases between. The CDR3 loop spans 15 amino acids. Germline CDR1 SGHRS, CDR2 YFSETQ. The CDR3 loop reads CASAGLSSGANVLTF. CDR3 sequence (DNA): TGCGCCAGCGCAGGGTTAAGCTCTGGGGCCAACGTCCTGACTTTC. Full variable domain (remainder filled in from reference TRBV5-1 and TRBJ2-6): KAGVTQTPRYLIKTRGQQVTLSCSPISGHRSVSWYQQTPGQGLQFLFEYFSETQRNKGNFPGRFSGRQFSNSRSEMNVSTLELGDSALYLCASAGLSSGANVLTFGAGSRLTVL.

This rearrangement joins TRBV5-1 to TRBJ2-1; possibly TRBD1 or TRBD2 for D (5 bases each). The ends were cut back, 3 bases at V and 5 bases at J, with 12 bases in the middle. Germline V lookup: CDR1 SGHRS, CDR2 YFSETQ. There are 14 residues in the CDR3. CDR3 region: CASSSGTAHNEQFF. The CDR3 DNA follows: TGCGCCAGCAGCTCCGGGACGGCTCACAATGAGCAGTTCTTC.

The rearrangement uses TRBV19 and TRBJ2-6, with 9 positions matching TRBD1. The CDR3 extends over 19 amino acids. Trimming cost V 4 bases and J 3 bases; bases outside gene matches: 13. The germline gives CDR1 LNHDA, CDR2 SQIVND (reference sequence). CDR3 protein: CASSKSPGQGLFGANVLTF. In nucleotides, the CDR3 is TGTGCCAGTAGTAAATCCCCGGGACAGGGCCTTTTTGGGGCCAACGTCCTGACTTTC.

This rearrangement joins TRBV7-6 to TRBJ2-1; either TRBD1 or TRBD2 may supply D (6 bases each). Germline V lookup: CDR1 SGHVS, CDR2 FNYEAQ. CDR3 size: 15 residues. V shed 3 bases and J shed 8 bases, with 17 bases lying between them. Here the CDR3 DNA reads TGTGCCAGCAGCTTCGGGGGCCCCCATGCAGATGAGCAGTTCTTC. Translated, it gives CASSFGGPHADEQFF.